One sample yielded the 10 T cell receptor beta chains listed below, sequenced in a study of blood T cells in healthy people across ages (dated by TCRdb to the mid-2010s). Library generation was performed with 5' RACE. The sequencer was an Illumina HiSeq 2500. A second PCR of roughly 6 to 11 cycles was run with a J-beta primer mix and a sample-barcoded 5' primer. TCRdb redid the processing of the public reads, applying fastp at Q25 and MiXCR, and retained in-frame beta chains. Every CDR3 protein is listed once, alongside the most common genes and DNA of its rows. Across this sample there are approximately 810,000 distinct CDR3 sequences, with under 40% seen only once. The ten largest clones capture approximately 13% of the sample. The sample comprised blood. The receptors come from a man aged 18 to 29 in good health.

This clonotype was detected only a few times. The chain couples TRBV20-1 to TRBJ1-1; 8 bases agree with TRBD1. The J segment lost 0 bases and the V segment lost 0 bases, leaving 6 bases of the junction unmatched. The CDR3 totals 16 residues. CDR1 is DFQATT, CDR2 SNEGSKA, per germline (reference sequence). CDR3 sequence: CSAREPNRGLNTEAFF. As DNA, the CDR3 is TGCAGTGCTAGAGAACCGAACAGGGGGTTGAACACTGAAGCTTTCTTT.

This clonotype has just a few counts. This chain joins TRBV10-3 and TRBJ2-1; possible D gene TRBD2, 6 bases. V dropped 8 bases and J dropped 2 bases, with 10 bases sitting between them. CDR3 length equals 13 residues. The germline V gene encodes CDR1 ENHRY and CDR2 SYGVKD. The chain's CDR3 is CAIGGVTYNEQFF. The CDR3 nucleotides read TGTGCCATCGGAGGGGTTACCTACAATGAGCAGTTCTTC.

The DNA for the CDR3 is TGTGCCAGCAGCTGGACTATGAATGAGCAGTACTTC. Amino acids: CASSWTMNEQYF. V is TRBV5-6 and J is TRBJ2-1; D is possibly TRBD2 (6 bases). The J call is doubtful: the DNA matches TRBJ2-7 better. This CDR3 has 12 residues. Germline assignment: CDR1 SGHDT and CDR2 YYEEEE.

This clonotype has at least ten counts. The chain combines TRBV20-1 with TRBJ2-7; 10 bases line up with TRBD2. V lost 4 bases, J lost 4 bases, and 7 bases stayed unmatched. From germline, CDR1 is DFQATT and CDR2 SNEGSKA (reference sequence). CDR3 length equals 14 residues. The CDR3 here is CSATLAGAGYEQYF. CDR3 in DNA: TGCAGTGCTACCCTAGCGGGGGCCGGATACGAGCAGTACTTC.

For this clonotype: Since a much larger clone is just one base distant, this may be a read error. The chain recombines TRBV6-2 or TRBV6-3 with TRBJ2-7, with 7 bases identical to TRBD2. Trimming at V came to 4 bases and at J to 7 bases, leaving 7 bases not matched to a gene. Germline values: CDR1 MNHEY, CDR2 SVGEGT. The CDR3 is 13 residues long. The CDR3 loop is CASSSRTRNEQYF. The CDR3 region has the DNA TGTGCCAGCAGTTCGAGGACTAGAAATGAGCAGTACTTC.

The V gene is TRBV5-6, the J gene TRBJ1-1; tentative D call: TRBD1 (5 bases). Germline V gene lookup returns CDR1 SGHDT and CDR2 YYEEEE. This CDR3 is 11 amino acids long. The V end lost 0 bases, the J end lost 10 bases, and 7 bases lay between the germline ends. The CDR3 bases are TGTGCCAGCAGCTTGGGTAGGGGAGCTTTCTTT. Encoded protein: CASSLGRGAFF.

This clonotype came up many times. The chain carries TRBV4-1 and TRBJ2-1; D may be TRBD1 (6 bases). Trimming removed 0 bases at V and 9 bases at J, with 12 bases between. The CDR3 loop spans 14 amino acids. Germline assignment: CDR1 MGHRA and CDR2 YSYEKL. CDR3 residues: CASSQEGLTGEQFF. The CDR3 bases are TGCGCCAGCAGCCAAGAAGGGTTGACAGGTGAGCAGTTCTTC.

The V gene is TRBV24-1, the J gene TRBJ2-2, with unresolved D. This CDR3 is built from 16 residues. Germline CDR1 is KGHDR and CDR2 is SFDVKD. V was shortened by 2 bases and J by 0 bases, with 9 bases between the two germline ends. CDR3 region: CATSDSDPSNTGELFF. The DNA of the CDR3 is TGTGCCACCAGTGATTCAGACCCCTCGAACACCGGGGAGCTGTTTTTT.

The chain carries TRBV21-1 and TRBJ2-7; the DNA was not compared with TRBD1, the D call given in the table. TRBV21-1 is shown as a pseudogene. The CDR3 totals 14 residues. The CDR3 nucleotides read TGTGCCAGCAGCAAAGACAGGGTCACCGACGAGCAGTACTTC. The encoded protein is CASSKDRVTDEQYF.

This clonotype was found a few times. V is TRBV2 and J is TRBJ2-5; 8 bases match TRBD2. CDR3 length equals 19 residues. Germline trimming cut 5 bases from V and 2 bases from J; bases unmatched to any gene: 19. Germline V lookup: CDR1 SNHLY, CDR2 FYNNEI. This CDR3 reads CASSPRGAKGLYSQETQYF. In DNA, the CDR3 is TGTGCCAGCAGTCCGCGGGGGGCCAAAGGGCTTTACAGTCAAGAGACCCAGTACTTC.